A selection of T cell receptor beta chains follows, all from one sample in a study of T-cell reconstitution after alpha-beta-depleted transplantation in children. TCRdb itself ran the PCR reads through MiXCR, one entry per CDR3 protein. The sample carries more than 450,000 distinct CDR3 sequences, about 16% recorded once. The material was PBMCs from the stem cell graft donor, obtained from the stem cell graft. These receptors were collected from a human donor who donated a stem cell graft to a child with acute lymphoblastic leukemia. The CDR3 runs from the conserved cysteine through the conserved F or W. Each record gives: CDR3 length, J gene, D gene, V gene, clone size, CDR3 protein, CDR3 DNA. A D gene is named only where the DNA matches it firmly. Rows give clone size only sometimes, using once, few, many, or a class for an expanded clone.

>15|TRBJ1-5|NA|TRBV9|few
CASSVSVGGNQPQHF
TGTGCCAGCAGCGTTTCGGTGGGGGGAAATCAGCCCCAGCATTTT
>16|TRBJ1-5|TRBD1|TRBV12-3/TRBV12-4|few
CASSLPPGGRNQPQHF
TGTGCCAGCAGTTTGCCCCCAGGGGGCCGCAATCAGCCCCAGCATTTT
>15|TRBJ1-1|NA|TRBV4-1|NA
CASSQPTKGDTEAFF
TGCGCCAGCAGCCAGCCAACGAAAGGAGACACTGAAGCTTTCTTT
>16|TRBJ2-4|NA|TRBV5-1|few
CASSFTRWGAKNIQYF
TGCGCCAGCAGCTTCACCCGGTGGGGAGCCAAAAACATTCAGTACTTC
>20|TRBJ2-7|TRBD2|TRBV11-1|NA
CASSPRGPTMTSGRPHEQYF
TGTGCCAGCAGCCCGAGGGGCCCCACGATGACTAGCGGGAGGCCCCACGAGCAGTACTTC
>15|TRBJ2-7|TRBD2|TRBV10-2|NA
CASSDRREASYEQYF
TGCGCCAGCAGTGATAGGCGGGAGGCATCCTACGAGCAGTACTTC
>15|TRBJ1-4|NA|TRBV18|NA
CASSPVGAVGEKLFF
TGTGCCAGCTCACCAGTTGGGGCGGTTGGTGAAAAACTGTTTTTT
>13|TRBJ2-7|NA|TRBV15|NA
CASSSRVGDEQYF
TGTGCCTCTTCGTCGAGGGTTGGGGACGAGCAGTACTTC
>14|TRBJ2-1|NA|TRBV7-8|NA
CASSPRVMENEQFF
TGTGCCAGCAGCCCCAGGGTGATGGAGAATGAGCAGTTCTTC
>16|TRBJ2-4|TRBD1|TRBV12-3/TRBV12-4|NA
CASSPDREWTKNIQYF
TGTGCCAGCAGTCCCGACAGGGAATGGACCAAAAACATTCAGTACTTC
>16|TRBJ2-7|TRBD1|TRBV29-1|NA
CSVERIGQGPRYEQYF
TGCAGCGTTGAACGAATAGGACAGGGCCCCAGGTACGAGCAGTACTTC
>11|TRBJ2-1|NA|TRBV29-1|many
CGTSLINEQFF
TGCGGTACTAGTCTGATCAATGAGCAGTTCTTC
>15|TRBJ2-7|NA|TRBV5-1|NA
CASSLGPLESYEQYF
TGCGCCAGCAGCTTGGGCCCACTAGAGTCCTACGAGCAGTACTTC
>19|TRBJ2-5|TRBD2|TRBV12-3/TRBV12-4|NA
CAISLRREGRWRIQETQYF
TGTGCCATCAGTTTACGGCGGGAGGGCCGTTGGAGGATCCAAGAGACCCAGTACTTC
>17|TRBJ2-3|TRBD1|TRBV5-6|few
CASSLLTGVFSTDTQYF
TGTGCCAGCAGCTTGCTCACAGGGGTGTTTAGCACAGATACGCAGTATTTT
>14|TRBJ2-5|TRBD1|TRBV7-9|NA
CASSYPQGKETQYF
TGTGCCAGCAGCTACCCACAGGGGAAGGAGACCCAGTACTTC
>14|TRBJ2-7|NA|TRBV6-5|few
CASSYDGGSYEQYF
TGTGCCAGCAGTTACGATGGCGGTTCCTACGAGCAGTACTTC
>11|TRBJ2-1|NA|TRBV29-1|few
CSAAGLGEQFF
TGCAGCGCCGCGGGACTGGGGGAGCAGTTCTTC